This is a list of T cell receptor beta chains from one sample in a study of metastatic and nonmetastatic thyroid tumors. TCRdb used MiXCR to call clones anew from the PCR reads. The table shows roughly 28,000 clones, with roughly 17% occurring only once. The sequencing sample was made of blood. The receptors were gathered from a female donor with papillary thyroid cancer or a benign thyroid nodule (not recorded which). Some clones in this sample may be carry-over from other donors' samples. CDR3s include the opening cysteine and the closing phenylalanine or tryptophan. A D gene is named only where the DNA matches it firmly. The size of a clone is reported for some rows only, either as once, few or many, or as a class for expanded clones.

cdr3_aa cdr3_nt d_call v_call clone_size j_call
CASSFHEISQDTQYF TGTGCCAGCAGCTTCCACGAGATCAGCCAAGATACCCAGTACTTC . TRBV7-2 . TRBJ2-5
CASSKDPTRCEQYF TGTGCCAGCAGTAAGGACCCCACTAGGTGCGAGCAGTACTTC . TRBV6-1 . TRBJ2-7
CASSTGPGNVQYF TGTGCCAGCAGCACCGGGCCGGGCAACGTTCAGTACTTC . TRBV7-3 . TRBJ2-4
CASSRNYNEQFF TGTGCCAGCAGTCGTAACTACAATGAGCAGTTCTTC . TRBV12-3/TRBV12-4 few TRBJ2-1
CATSDRQRYTDTQYF TGTGCCACCAGTGACAGACAGCGATACACAGATACGCAGTATTTT . TRBV24-1 many TRBJ2-3
CASSSPVGERFDEQFF TGTGCCAGCAGCTCCCCTGTGGGGGAGAGGTTCGATGAGCAGTTCTTC . TRBV5-4 many TRBJ2-1
CASSLGGFYEQYF TGTGCCAGCAGCTTAGGGGGGTTCTACGAGCAGTACTTC . TRBV11-1 medium-sized TRBJ2-7
CASSLEGVNYGYTF TGTGCCAGCAGCTTAGAAGGGGTGAACTATGGCTACACCTTC . TRBV11-2 medium-sized TRBJ1-2
CASSLQGYNEQFF TGTGCCAGCAGTTTACAGGGTTACAATGAGCAGTTCTTC . TRBV12-3/TRBV12-4 many TRBJ2-1
CASSPGQSSYEQYF TGTGCCAGCAGCCCGGGACAAAGCTCCTACGAGCAGTACTTC . TRBV11-1 medium-sized TRBJ2-7
CASSLVTSGEQYF TGCGCCAGCAGCCTCGTGACTAGCGGCGAGCAGTACTTC TRBD2 TRBV7-9 . TRBJ2-7
CSATDLQGIRYNEQFF TGCAGTGCGACCGACTTACAGGGGATTCGCTACAATGAGCAGTTCTTC TRBD1 TRBV20-1 many TRBJ2-1
CASSRDSLNQPQHF TGTGCCAGCAGCCGGGACAGCCTCAATCAGCCCCAGCATTTT TRBD1 TRBV7-9 many TRBJ1-5
CASRDAGGGNYGYTF TGTGCCAGCAGGGACGCAGGGGGGGGGAACTATGGCTACACCTTC TRBD1 TRBV6-1 many TRBJ1-2
CSARDQAGYYGYTF TGCAGTGCTAGAGATCAGGCAGGATACTATGGCTACACCTTC . TRBV20-1 many TRBJ1-2
CASSLYVSVANVLTF TGTGCCAGCAGTTTATATGTCTCTGTGGCCAACGTCCTGACTTTC . TRBV27 few TRBJ2-6
CASEKSVTSHTYNEQFF TGTGCCAGCGAAAAGTCGGTAACTAGCCACACTTACAATGAGCAGTTCTTC . TRBV6-1 . TRBJ2-1
CAITETANTGELFF TGTGCCATCACCGAAACAGCGAACACCGGGGAGCTGTTTTTT . TRBV10-3 many TRBJ2-2
CASSSEGTGDRNTEAFF TGCGCCAGCAGCTCCGAAGGGACAGGGGATCGGAACACTGAAGCTTTCTTT TRBD1 TRBV5-1 . TRBJ1-1
CASSFGDGELFF TGTGCCAGCAGCTTTGGGGACGGGGAGCTGTTTTTT . TRBV11-1 many TRBJ2-2
CSAGRKGGQPQHF TGCAGTGCGGGACGGAAGGGCGGTCAGCCCCAGCATTTT . TRBV20-1 . TRBJ1-5
CASRPLAGGTYEQYF TGCGCCAGCAGGCCTCTAGCGGGAGGGACCTACGAGCAGTACTTC TRBD2 TRBV5-1 many TRBJ2-7
CASSLKRERETQYF TGTGCCAGCAGCTTAAAGCGGGAGCGGGAGACCCAGTACTTC TRBD2 TRBV7-6 many TRBJ2-5
CASSPNHQETQYF TGTGCCAGCTCCCCTAATCACCAAGAGACCCAGTACTTC . TRBV18 many TRBJ2-5
CASRPDTGRYNEQFF TGTGCCAGCAGACCCGACACAGGACGGTACAATGAGCAGTTCTTC . TRBV2 many TRBJ2-1
CASRIQTNTGELVF TGTGCCAGCAGGATACAAACAAACACCGGGGAGCTGGTTTTT . TRBV28 . TRBJ2-2
CASSERDRGLQPKHF TGTGCCAGCAGTGAGCGAGACAGGGGGCTTCAGCCCAAGCATTTT TRBD1 TRBV28 . TRBJ1-5
CASRPGRSYGYTF TGTGCCAGCAGACCGGGCCGCTCCTATGGCTACACCTTC . TRBV6-1 many TRBJ1-2
CASSPDRNNEQFF TGTGCCAGCAGCCCAGACAGGAACAATGAGCAGTTCTTC . TRBV4-2 many TRBJ2-1
CASSEGTAEDTQYF TGCGCCAGCAGTGAGGGGACAGCAGAAGATACGCAGTATTTT TRBD1 TRBV10-1 many TRBJ2-3
CASTPNLGRYNEQFF TGTGCCAGTACCCCCAACCTTGGGCGATACAATGAGCAGTTCTTC . TRBV6-2/TRBV6-3 few TRBJ2-1
CASSLVSRSRASGRALDNEQFF TGTGCCAGCAGCTTAGTCTCGCGTAGCCGGGCTAGCGGGAGGGCCCTGGACAATGAGCAGTTCTTC TRBD2 TRBV11-2 . TRBJ2-1
CASSLGIQGWGYTF TGTGCCAGCAGCTTAGGGATACAGGGGTGGGGCTACACCTTC TRBD1 TRBV28 many TRBJ1-2
CSASWSSGRRSTDTQYF TGCAGTGCTAGTTGGTCTAGCGGACGACGGAGCACAGATACGCAGTATTTT TRBD2 TRBV20-1 many TRBJ2-3
CSGGQGPPYGYTF TGCAGCGGTGGACAGGGTCCCCCTTATGGCTACACCTTC TRBD1 TRBV29-1 . TRBJ1-2
CSAREGAAGANVLTF TGCAGTGCTAGAGAGGGGGCAGCGGGGGCCAACGTCCTGACTTTC . TRBV20-1 many TRBJ2-6
CASSWDRDQPQHF TGTGCCAGCAGTTGGGACAGGGATCAGCCCCAGCATTTT TRBD1 TRBV6-1 many TRBJ1-5
CASRSSYEQYF TGTGCCAGCAGGTCATCCTACGAGCAGTACTTC . TRBV25-1 many TRBJ2-7
CASSLRGQGGTEAFF TGTGCCAGCAGTTTAAGAGGACAGGGTGGCACTGAAGCTTTCTTT TRBD1 TRBV27 many TRBJ1-1
CASSLWGQGGNTIYF TGTGCCAGCAGTTTATGGGGTCAGGGAGGAAACACCATATATTTT . TRBV28 medium-sized TRBJ1-3
CASSTGLAGVGNTQYF TGCGCCAGCAGCACCGGACTAGCGGGAGTTGGAAATACGCAGTATTTT TRBD2 TRBV5-1 many TRBJ2-3